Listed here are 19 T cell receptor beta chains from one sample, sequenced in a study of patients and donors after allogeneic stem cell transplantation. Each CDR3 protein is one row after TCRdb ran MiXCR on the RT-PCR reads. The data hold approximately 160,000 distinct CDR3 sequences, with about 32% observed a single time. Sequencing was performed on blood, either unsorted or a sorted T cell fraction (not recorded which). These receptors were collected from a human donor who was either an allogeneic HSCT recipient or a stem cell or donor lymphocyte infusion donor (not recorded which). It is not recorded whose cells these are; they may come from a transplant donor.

CDR3 coding DNA: TGTGCCAGCAGCCGGACAGAGAACACTGAAGCTTTCTTT. This gives the protein CASSRTENTEAFF. The rearrangement joins TRBV12-3 or TRBV12-4 to TRBJ1-1; TRBD1 is a possible D gene (6 bases). Between the trimmed V and J ends, which lost 6 bases and 1 base, there was a span of 9 bases. The CDR3 runs 13 residues.

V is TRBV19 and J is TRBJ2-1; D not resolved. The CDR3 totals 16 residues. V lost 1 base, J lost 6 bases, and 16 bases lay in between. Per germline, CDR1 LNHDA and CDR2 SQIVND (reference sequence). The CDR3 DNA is TGTGCCAGTAGTATAGCCCAAACGAAGATCGGCAATGAGCAGTTCTTC. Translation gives CASSIAQTKIGNEQFF.

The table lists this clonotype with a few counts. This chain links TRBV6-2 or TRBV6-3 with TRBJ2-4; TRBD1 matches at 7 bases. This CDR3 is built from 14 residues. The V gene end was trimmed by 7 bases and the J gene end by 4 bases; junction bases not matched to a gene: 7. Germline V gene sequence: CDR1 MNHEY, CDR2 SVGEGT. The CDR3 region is CASMQPGQKNIQYF. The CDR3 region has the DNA TGTGCCAGCATGCAACCGGGACAGAAAAACATTCAGTACTTC.

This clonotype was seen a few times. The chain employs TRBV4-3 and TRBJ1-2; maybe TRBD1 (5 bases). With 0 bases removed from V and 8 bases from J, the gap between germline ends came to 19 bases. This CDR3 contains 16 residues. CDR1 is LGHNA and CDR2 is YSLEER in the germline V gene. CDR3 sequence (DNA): TGCGCCAGCAGCCAAGACCCGGGACCCCGCCAACGCGGCTACACCTTC. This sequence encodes CASSQDPGPRQRGYTF.

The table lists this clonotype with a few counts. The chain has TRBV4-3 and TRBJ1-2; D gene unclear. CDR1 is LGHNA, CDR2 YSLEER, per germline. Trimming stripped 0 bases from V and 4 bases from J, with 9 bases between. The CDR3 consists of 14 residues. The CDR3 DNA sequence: TGCGCCAGCAGCCAAGATGCGGATTTCTATGGCTACACCTTC. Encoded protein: CASSQDADFYGYTF.

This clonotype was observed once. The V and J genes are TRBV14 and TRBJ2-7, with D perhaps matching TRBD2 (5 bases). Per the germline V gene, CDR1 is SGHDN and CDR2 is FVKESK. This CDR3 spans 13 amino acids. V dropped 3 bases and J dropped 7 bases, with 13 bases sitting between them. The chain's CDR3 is CASSHGRSGEQYF. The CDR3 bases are TGTGCCAGCAGCCACGGACGGTCGGGGGAGCAGTACTTC. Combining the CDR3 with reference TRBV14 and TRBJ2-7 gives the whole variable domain EAGVTQFPSHSVIEKGQTVTLRCDPISGHDNLYWYRRVMGKEIKFLLHFVKESKQDESGMPNNRFLAERTGGTYSTLKVQPAELEDSGVYFCASSHGRSGEQYFGPGTRLTVT.

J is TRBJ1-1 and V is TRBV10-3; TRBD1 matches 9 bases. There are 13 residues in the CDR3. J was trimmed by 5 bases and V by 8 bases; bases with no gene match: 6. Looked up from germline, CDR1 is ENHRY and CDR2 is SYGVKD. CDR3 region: CAIQGQGGTEAFF. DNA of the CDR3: TGTGCCATCCAGGGACAGGGAGGGACTGAAGCTTTCTTT.

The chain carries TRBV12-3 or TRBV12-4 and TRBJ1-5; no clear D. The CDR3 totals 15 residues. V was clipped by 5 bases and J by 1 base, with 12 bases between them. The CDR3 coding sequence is TGTGCCAGCAGTCCCTCCAGCGGGAGCAATCAGCCCCAGCATTTT. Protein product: CASSPSSGSNQPQHF.

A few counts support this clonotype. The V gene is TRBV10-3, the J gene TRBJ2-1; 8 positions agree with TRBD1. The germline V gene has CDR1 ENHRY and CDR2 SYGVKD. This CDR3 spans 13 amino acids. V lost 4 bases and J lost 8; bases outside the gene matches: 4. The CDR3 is CAISGRQGYEQFF. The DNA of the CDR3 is TGTGCCATCAGTGGGAGACAGGGGTATGAGCAGTTCTTC.

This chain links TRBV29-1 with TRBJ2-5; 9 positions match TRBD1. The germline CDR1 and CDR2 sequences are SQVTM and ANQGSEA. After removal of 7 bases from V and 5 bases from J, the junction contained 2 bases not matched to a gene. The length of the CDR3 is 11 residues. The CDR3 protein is CSGDREETQYF. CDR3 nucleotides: TGCAGCGGGGACAGGGAGGAGACCCAGTACTTC.

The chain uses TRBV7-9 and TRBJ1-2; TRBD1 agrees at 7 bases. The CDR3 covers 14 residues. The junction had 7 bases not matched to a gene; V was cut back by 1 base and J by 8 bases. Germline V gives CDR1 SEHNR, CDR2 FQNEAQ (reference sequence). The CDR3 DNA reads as TGTGCCAGCAGCTTAGTGACAGGGCGTGCCGGCTACACCTTC. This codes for CASSLVTGRAGYTF.

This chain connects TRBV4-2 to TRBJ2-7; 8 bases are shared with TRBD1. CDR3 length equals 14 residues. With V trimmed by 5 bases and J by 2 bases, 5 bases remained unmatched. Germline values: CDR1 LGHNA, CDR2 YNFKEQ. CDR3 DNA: TGTGCCAGCAGCTGGGGACAGGACCCCTACGAGCAGTACTTC. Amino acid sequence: CASSWGQDPYEQYF.

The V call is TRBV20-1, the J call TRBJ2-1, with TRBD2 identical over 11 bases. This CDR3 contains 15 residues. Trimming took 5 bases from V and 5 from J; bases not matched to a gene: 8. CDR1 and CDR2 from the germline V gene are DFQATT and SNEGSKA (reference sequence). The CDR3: CSAPGTSGVNNEQFF. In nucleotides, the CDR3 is TGCAGTGCTCCCGGGACTAGCGGTGTGAACAATGAGCAGTTCTTC.

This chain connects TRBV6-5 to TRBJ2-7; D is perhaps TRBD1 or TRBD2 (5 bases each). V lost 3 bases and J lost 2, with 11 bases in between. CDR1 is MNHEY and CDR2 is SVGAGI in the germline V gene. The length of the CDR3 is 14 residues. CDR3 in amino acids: CASSYGGSAYEQYF. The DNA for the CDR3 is TGTGCCAGCAGTTATGGGGGTAGCGCCTACGAGCAGTACTTC.

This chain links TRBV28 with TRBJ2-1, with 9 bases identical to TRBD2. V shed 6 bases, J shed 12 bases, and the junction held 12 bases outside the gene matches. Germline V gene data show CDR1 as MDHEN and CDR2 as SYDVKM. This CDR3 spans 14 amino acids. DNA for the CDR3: TGTGCCAGCAGATGGAGCGGGAGGATGATAGGGCAGTTCTTC. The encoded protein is CASRWSGRMIGQFF.

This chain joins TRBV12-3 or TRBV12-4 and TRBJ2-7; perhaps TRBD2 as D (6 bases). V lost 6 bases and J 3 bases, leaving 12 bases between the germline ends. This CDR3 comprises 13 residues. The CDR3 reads CASSTRGLYEQYF. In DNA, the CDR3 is TGTGCCAGCAGCACTAGGGGACTCTACGAGCAGTACTTC.

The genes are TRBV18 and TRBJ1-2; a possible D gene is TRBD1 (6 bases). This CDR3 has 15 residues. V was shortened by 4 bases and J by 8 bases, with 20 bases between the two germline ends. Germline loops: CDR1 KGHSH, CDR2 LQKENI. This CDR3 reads CASSHTQGIRRGYTF. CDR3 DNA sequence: TGTGCCAGCTCACATACACAGGGAATTCGGCGCGGCTACACCTTC.

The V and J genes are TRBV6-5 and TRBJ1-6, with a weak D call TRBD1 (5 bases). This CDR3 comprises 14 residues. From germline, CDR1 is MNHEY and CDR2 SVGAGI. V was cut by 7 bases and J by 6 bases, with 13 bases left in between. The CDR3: CASTLGRINSPLHF. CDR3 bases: TGTGCCAGCACCCTGGGGCGGATTAATTCACCCCTCCACTTT.

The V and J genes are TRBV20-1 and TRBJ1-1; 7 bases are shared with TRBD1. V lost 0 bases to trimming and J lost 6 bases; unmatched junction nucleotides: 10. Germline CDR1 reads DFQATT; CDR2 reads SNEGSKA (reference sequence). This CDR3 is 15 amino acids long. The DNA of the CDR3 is TGCAGTGCTAGAGATATACAACAGGGGATCCCTGAAGCTTTCTTT. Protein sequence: CSARDIQQGIPEAFF.